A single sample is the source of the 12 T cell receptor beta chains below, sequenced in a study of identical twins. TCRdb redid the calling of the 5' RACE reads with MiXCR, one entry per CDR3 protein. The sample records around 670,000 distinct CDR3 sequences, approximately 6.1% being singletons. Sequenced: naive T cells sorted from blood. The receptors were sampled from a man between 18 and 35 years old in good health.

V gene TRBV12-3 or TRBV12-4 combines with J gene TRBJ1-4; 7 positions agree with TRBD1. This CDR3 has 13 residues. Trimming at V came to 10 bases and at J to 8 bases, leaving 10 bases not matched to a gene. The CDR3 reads CATRGVGTEKLFF. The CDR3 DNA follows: TGTGCCACCAGGGGGGTGGGGACGGAAAAACTGTTTTTT.

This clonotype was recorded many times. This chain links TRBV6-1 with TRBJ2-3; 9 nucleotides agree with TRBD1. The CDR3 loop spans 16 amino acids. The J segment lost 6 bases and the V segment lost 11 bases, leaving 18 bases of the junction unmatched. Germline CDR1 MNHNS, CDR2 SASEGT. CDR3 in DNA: TGTGCCGGGAAGGGATATACAGGGGGCGGATTGGATACGCAGTATTTT. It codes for CAGKGYTGGGLDTQYF.

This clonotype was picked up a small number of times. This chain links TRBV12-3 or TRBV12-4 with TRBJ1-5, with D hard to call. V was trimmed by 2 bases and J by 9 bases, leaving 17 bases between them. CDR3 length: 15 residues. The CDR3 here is CASSLSSARLLPQHF. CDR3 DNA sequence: TGTGCCAGCAGTTTAAGTAGTGCCAGACTTCTGCCCCAGCATTTT.

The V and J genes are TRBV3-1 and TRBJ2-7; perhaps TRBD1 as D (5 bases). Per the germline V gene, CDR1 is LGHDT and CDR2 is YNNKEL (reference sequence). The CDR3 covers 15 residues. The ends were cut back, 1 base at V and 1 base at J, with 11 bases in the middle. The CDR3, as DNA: TGTGCCAGCAGCCAAGCTGCTGACAGTTCCTACGAGCAGTACGTC. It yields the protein CASSQAADSSYEQYV.

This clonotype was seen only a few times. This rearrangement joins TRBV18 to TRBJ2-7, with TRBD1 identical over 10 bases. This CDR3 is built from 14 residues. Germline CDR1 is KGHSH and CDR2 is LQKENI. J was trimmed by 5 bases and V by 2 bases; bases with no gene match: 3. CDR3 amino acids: CASSPETGGNEQYF. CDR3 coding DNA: TGTGCCAGCTCACCAGAGACAGGGGGCAACGAGCAGTACTTC.

The CDR3 protein is CASSQERLTTDRNIQYF. CDR3 nucleotide sequence: TGCGCCAGCAGCCAAGAAAGACTAACAACAGACAGAAACATTCAGTACTTC. The chain has TRBV4-3 and TRBJ2-4; D assignment may be TRBD1 or TRBD2 (5 bases each). CDR3 length equals 17 residues. V lost 0 bases to trimming and J lost 6 bases, with 18 bases between them. The germline V gene has CDR1 LGHNA and CDR2 YSLEER.

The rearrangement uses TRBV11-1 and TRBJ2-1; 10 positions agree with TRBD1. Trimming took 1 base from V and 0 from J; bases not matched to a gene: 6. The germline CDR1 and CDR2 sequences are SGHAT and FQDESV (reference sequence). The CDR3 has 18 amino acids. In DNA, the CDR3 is TGTGCCAGCAGCTTAGGGGGACAGGGGTTGAGCTCCTACAATGAGCAGTTCTTC. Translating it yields CASSLGGQGLSSYNEQFF. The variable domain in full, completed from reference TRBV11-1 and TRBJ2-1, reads EAEVAQSPRYKITEKSQAVAFWCDPISGHATLYWYRQILGQGPELLVQFQDESVVDDSQLPKDRFSAERLKGVDSTLKIQPAELGDSAMYLCASSLGGQGLSSYNEQFFGPGTRLTVL.

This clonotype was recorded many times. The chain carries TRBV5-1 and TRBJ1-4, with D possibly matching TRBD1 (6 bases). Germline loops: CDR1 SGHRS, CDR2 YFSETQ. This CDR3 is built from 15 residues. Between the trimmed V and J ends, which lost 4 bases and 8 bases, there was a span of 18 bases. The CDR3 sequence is CASSQRGDRTEKLFF. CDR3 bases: TGCGCCAGCAGCCAACGCGGAGACAGGACCGAAAAACTGTTTTTT. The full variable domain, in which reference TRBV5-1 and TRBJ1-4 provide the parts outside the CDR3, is KAGVTQTPRYLIKTRGQQVTLSCSPISGHRSVSWYQQTPGQGLQFLFEYFSETQRNKGNFPGRFSGRQFSNSRSEMNVSTLELGDSALYLCASSQRGDRTEKLFFGSGTQLSVL.

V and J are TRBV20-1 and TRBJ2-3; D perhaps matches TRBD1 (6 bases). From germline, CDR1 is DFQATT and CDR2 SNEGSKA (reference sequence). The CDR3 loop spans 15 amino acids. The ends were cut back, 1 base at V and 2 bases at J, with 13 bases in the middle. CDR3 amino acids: CSARAWTEVTDTQYF. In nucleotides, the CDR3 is TGCAGTGCTAGAGCTTGGACAGAGGTCACAGATACGCAGTATTTT.

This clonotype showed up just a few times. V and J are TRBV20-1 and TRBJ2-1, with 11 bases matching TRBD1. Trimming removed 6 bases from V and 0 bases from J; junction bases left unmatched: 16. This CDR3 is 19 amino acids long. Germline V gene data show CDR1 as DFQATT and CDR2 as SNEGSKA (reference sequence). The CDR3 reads CSARLVGGQGDGSYNEQFF. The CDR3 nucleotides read TGCAGTGCCAGACTCGTAGGGGGACAGGGGGACGGCTCCTACAATGAGCAGTTCTTC.

The CDR3, as DNA: TGCGCCAGCAGCCAAAAAGAAACAGATACGCAGTATTTT. Protein product: CASSQKETDTQYF. The chain recombines TRBV4-3 with TRBJ2-3; D not resolved. V dropped 2 bases and J dropped 3 bases, with 6 bases sitting between them. The CDR3 totals 13 residues. Per the germline V gene, CDR1 is LGHNA and CDR2 is YSLEER.

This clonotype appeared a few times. CDR3 sequence: CASRSGTKNSPLHF. CDR3 bases: TGTGCCAGCAGGTCCGGGACGAAGAATTCACCCCTCCACTTT. This chain connects TRBV28 to TRBJ1-6; maybe TRBD1 (5 bases). The V gene's germline CDR1 is MDHEN and CDR2 SYDVKM. Trimming shortened V by 6 bases and J by 7 bases, and 13 bases separated the two germline ends. This CDR3 spans 14 amino acids.